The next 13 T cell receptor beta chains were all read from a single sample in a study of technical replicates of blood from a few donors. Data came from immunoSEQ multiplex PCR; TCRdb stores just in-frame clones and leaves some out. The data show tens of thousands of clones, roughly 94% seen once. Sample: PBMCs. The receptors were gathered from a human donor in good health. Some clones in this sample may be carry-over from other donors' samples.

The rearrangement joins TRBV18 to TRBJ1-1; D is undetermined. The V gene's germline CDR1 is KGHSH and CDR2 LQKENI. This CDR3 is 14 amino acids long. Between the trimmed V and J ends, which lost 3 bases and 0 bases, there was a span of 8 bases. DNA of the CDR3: TGTGCCAGCTCACCGCAGGCCGTGAACACTGAAGCTTTCTTT. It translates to CASSPQAVNTEAFF.

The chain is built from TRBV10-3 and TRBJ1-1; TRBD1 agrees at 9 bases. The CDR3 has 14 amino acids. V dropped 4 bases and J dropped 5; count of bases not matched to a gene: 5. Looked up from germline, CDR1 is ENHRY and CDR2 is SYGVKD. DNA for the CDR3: TGTGCCATCAGTGCATCGGACAGGGGAACTGAAGCTTTCTTT. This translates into CAISASDRGTEAFF.

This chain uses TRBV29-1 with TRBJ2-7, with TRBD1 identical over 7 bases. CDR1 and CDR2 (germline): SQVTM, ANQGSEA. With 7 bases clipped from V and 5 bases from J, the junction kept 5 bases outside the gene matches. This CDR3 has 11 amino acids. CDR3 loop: CSGNRGHEQYF. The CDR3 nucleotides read TGCAGCGGTAACAGGGGCCACGAGCAGTACTTC.

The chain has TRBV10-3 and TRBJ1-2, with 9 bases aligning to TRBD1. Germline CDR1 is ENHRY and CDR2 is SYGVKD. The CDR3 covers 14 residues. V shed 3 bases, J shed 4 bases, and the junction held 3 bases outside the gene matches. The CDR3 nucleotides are TGTGCCATCAGTGATACGGGACAGGGCTATGGCTACACCTTC. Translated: CAISDTGQGYGYTF.

The DNA for the CDR3 is TGTGCCAGCGGGGGGAGCGGGCATGAGCAGTTCTTC. Translated: CASGGSGHEQFF. The V and J genes are TRBV2 and TRBJ2-1; D perhaps matches TRBD2 (6 bases). Germline lookup yields CDR1 SNHLY and CDR2 FYNNEI. Trimming removed 8 bases from V and 8 bases from J, with 13 bases in between. The CDR3 totals 12 residues.

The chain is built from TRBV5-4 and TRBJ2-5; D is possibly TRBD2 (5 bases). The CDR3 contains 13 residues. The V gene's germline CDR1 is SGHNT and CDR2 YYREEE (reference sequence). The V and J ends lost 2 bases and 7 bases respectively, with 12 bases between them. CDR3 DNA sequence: TGTGCCAGCAGCTTTCGGACTTCTGGGACCCAGTACTTC. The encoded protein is CASSFRTSGTQYF.

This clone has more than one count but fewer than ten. In nucleotides, the CDR3 is TGTGCCAGCAGCTCTCGGACAGAATGTGGCTACACCTTC. Amino acids: CASSSRTECGYTF. V gene TRBV11-3 combines with J gene TRBJ1-2; tentative D call: TRBD1 (6 bases). With 4 bases removed from V and 7 bases from J, the gap between germline ends came to 13 bases. CDR3 length: 13 residues. Germline V gene data show CDR1 as SGHNT and CDR2 as YENEEA.

The CDR3 DNA sequence: TGTGCCAGCAGTTGGGACATCGGGAAGCCCCAGCATTTT. The encoded protein is CASSWDIGKPQHF. The gene calls are TRBV2 and TRBJ1-5; D possibly corresponds to TRBD1 (6 bases). V lost 5 bases and J lost 8, with 13 bases in between. The CDR3 is 13 amino acids. Per germline, CDR1 SNHLY and CDR2 FYNNEI.

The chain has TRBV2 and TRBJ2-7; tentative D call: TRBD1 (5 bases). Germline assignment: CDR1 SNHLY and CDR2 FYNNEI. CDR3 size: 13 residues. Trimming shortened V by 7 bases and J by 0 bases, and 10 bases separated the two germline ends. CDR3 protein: CASTDSVSYEQYF. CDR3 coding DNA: TGTGCCAGCACCGACAGTGTCTCCTACGAGCAGTACTTC.

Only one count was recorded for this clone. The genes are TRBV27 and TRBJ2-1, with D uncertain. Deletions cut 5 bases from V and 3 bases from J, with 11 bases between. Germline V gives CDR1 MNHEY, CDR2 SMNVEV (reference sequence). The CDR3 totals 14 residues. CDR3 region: CASSPMAVYNEQFF. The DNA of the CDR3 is TGTGCCAGCAGTCCAATGGCCGTCTACAATGAGCAGTTCTTC.

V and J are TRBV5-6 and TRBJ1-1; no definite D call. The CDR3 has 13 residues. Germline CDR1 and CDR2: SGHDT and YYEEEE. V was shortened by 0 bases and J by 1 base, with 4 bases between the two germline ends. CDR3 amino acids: CASSLDRNTEAFF. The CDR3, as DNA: TGTGCCAGCAGCTTGGACAGGAACACTGAAGCTTTCTTT.

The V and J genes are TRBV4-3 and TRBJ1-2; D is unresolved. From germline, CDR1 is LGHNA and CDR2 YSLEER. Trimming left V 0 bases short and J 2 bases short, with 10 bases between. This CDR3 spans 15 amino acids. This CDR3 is CASSQEVEENYGYTF. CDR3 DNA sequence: TGCGCCAGCAGCCAAGAAGTTGAGGAGAACTATGGCTACACCTTC.

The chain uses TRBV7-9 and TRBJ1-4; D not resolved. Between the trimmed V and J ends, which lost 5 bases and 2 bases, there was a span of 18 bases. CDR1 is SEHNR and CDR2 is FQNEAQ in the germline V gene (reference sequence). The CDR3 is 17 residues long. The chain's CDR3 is CASSPLRGRVTNEKLFF. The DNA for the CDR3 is TGTGCCAGCAGCCCACTCCGAGGGCGCGTCACTAATGAAAAACTGTTTTTT.